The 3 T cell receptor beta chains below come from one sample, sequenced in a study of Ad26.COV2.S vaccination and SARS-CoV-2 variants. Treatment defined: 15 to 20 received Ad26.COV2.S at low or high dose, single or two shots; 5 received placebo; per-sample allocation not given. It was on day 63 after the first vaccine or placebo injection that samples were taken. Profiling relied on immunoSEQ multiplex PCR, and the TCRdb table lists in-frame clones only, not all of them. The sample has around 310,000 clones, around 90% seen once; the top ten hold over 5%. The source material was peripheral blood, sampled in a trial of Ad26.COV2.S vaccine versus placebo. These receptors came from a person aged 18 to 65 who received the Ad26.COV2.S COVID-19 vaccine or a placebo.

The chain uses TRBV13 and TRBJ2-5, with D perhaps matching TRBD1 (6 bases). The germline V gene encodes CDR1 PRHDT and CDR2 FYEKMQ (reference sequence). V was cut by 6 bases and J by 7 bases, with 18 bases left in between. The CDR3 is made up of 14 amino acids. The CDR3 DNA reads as TGTGCCAGCAGTCAACAGGGCCCTGGTGGGACCCAGTACTTC. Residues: CASSQQGPGGTQYF.

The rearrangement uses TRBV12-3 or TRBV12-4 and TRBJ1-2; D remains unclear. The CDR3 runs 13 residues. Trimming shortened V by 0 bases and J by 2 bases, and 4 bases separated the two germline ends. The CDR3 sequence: CASSLAQNYGYTF. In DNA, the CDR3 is TGTGCCAGCAGTTTAGCGCAGAACTATGGCTACACCTTC.

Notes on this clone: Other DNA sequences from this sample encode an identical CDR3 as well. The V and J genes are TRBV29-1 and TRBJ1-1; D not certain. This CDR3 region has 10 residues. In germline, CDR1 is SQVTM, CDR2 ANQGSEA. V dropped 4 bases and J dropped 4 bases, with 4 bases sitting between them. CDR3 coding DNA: TGCAGCGTTGTGGGCACTGAAGCTTTCTTT. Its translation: CSVVGTEAFF.